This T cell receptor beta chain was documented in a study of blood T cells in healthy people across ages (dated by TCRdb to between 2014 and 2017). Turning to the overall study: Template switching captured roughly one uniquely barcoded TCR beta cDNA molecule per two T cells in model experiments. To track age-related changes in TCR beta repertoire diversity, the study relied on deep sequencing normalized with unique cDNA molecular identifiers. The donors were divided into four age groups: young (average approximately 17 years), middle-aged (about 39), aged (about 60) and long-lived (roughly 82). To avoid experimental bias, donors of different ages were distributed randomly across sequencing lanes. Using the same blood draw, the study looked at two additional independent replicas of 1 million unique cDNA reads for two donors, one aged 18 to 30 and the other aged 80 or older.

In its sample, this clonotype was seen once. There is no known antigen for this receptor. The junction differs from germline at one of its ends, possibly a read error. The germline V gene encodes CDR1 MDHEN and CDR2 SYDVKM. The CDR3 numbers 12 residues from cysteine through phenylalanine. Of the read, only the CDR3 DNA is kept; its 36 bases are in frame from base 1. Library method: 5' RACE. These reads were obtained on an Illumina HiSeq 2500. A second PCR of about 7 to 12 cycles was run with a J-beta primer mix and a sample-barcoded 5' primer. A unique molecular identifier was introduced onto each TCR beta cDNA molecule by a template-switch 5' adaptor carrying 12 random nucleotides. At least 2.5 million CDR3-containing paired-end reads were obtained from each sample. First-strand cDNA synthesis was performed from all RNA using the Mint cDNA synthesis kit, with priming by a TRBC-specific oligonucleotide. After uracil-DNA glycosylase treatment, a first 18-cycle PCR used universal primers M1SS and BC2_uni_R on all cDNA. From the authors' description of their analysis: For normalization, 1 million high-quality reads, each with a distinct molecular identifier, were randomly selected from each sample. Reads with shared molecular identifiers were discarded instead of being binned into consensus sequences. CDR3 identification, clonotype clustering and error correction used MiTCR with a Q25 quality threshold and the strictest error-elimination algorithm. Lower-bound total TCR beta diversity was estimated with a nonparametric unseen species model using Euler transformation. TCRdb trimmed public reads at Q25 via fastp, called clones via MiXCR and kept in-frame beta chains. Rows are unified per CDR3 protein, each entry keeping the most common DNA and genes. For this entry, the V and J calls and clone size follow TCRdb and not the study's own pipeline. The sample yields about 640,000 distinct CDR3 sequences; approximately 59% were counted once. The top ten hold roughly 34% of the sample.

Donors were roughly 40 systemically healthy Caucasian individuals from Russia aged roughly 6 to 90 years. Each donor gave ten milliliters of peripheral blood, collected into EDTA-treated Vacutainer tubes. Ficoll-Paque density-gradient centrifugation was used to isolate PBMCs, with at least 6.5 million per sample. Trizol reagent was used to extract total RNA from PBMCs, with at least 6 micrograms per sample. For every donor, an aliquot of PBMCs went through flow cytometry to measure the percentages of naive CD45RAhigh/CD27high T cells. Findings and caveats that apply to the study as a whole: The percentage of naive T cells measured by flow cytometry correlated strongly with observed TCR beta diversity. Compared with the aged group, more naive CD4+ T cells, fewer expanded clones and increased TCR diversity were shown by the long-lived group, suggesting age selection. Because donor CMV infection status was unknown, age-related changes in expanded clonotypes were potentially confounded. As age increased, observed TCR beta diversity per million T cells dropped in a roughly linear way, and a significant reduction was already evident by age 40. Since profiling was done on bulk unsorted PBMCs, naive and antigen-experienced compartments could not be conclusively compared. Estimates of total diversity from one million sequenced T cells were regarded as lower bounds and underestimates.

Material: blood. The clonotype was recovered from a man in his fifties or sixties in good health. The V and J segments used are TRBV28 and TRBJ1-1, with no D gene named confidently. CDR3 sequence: CTSSQLDTEAFF. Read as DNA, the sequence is TGTACCAGCAGCCAATTGGACACTGAAGCTTTCTTT.